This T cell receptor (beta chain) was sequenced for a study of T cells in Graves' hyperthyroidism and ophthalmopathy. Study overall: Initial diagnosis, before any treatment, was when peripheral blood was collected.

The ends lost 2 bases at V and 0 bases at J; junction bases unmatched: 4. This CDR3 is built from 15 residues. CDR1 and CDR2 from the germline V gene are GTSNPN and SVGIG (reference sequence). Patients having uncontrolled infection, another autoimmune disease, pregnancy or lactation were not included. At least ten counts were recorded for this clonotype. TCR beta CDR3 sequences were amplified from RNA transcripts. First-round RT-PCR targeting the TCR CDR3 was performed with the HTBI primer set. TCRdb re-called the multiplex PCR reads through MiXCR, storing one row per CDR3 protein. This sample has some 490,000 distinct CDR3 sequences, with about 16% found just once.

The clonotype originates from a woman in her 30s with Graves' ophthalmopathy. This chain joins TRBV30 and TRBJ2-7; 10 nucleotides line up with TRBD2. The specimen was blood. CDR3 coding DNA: TGTGCCTGGAGTATCTGGACTAGCGGCTCCTACGAGCAGTACTTC. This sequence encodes CAWSIWTSGSYEQYF.